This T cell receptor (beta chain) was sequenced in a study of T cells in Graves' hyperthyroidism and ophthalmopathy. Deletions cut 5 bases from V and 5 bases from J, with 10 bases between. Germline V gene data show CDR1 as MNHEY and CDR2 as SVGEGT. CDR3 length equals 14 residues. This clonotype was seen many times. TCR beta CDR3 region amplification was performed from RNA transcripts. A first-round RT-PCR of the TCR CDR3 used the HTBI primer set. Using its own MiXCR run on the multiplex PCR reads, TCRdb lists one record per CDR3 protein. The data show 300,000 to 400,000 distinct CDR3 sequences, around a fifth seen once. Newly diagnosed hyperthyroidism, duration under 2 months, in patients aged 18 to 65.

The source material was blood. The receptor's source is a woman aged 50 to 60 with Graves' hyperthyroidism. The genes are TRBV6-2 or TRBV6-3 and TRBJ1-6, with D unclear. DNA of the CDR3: TGTGCCAGCAGTACCGGGTCCGATAATTCACCCCTCCACTTT. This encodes CASSTGSDNSPLHF.